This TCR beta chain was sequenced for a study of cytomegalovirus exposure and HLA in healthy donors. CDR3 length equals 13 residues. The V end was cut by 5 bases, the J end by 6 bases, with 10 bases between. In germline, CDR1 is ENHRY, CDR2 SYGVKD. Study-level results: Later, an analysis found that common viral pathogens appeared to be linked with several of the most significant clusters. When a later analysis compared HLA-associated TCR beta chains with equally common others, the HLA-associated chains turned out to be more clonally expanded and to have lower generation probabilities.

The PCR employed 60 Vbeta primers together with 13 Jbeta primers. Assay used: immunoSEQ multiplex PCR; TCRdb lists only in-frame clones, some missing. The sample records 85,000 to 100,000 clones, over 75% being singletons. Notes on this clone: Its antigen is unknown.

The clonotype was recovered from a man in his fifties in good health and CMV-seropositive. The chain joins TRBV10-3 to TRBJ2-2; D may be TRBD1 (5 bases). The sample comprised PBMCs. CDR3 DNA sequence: TGTGCCATCAGTCATCAGGGATCCGGGGAGCTGTTTTTT. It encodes CAISHQGSGELFF.